The 2 T cell receptor beta chains below all came from one sample that was sequenced in a study of blood T cell repertoires in COVID-19 (dated by TCRdb to 2020 to 2021). Library preparation was by the immunoSEQ multiplex PCR assay. TCRdb retrieved this table from immuneACCESS and kept in-frame rearrangements only. Not all clones are present; in checked studies, unresolved V genes account for under half, and no reason is known for the remainder. This sample is represented by about 150,000 clones; around 83% of them were singletons. The ten largest account for 9.5% to 13% of the sample. Material: peripheral blood. The origin of the receptors is a woman aged 55-69 years with COVID-19, enrolled during active disease.

This chain uses TRBV3-1 (or the pseudogene TRBV3-2) with TRBJ2-7; tentative D call: TRBD2 (5 bases). The germline CDR1 and CDR2 sequences are LGHDT and YNNKEL (reference sequence). CDR3 size: 14 residues. V was shortened by 6 bases and J by 2 bases, with 14 bases between the two germline ends. The CDR3 DNA is TGTGCCAGCAGTTCCCCAACCGGGACCTACGAGCAGTACTTC. Translating it yields CASSSPTGTYEQYF.

The chain uses TRBV6-1 and TRBJ2-3; 12 bases are shared with TRBD1. Losses at the gene ends were 3 bases for V and 4 bases for J; bases not matched to a gene: 8. This CDR3 is 17 amino acids long. CDR1 and CDR2 from the germline V gene are MNHNS and SASEGT. The CDR3 spells CASSEGTGGPRADTQYF. As DNA, the CDR3 is TGTGCCAGCAGTGAGGGGACAGGGGGCCCAAGGGCAGATACGCAGTATTTT.